This is a list of T cell receptor beta chains from one sample in a study of T cells after yellow fever vaccination. TCRdb reanalysed the 5' RACE reads using MiXCR and keeps one entry per CDR3 protein. The table includes around 300,000 distinct CDR3 sequences, 4.1% detected once. Source: PBMCs, taken 5 days after the yellow fever booster vaccination. These receptors were taken from a man aged 18 to 35 who received the YFV17D yellow fever vaccine. The conserved cysteine and the conserved F or W are not part of the CDR3 here.

v_gene,len,CDR3aa
TRBV6-5,12,ASRTGESNQPQH
TRBV29-1,13,SVEETGNGNQPQH
TRBV20-1,14,SATPRHRLQNTEAF
TRBV18,11,ASSPRQTYEQY
TRBV2,9,ASSSVWSVD
TRBV20-1,14,SATGLAGGWTDTQY
TRBV5-4,12,ASSFDRGDYGYT
TRBV18,11,ASSTTNQETQY
TRBV28,15,ASSSPLGTGAPYGYT
TRBV7-2,13,ASSLRGRGQSPLH
TRBV7-6,11,ASSSGPPREQY
TRBV3-1,10,ASSQGGYEQY
TRBV24-1,13,ATKGKSGSLNEQF
TRBV12-5,10,ASGRGPDTQY
TRBV2,14,ASSAPGIGGANVLT
TRBV28,12,ASSHPRRPGELF
TRBV6-6,12,ASSYASGQETQY
TRBV19,12,ASSIAGYTGELF
TRBV5-1,13,ASSQQGSGTGELF
TRBV3-1,11,ASTDEGRSEQY
TRBV30,11,AWSQAGRYGYT
TRBV7-2,14,ASSPHRDRGRDTQY
TRBV6-5,12,ASSATVAEETQY
TRBV5-5,11,ASSKTGDETQY
TRBV5-1,12,ASSSNIMNTEAF
TRBV12-3/TRBV12-4,13,ASRVGATSGETQY
TRBV15,13,ATSPRLRQDNEQF
TRBV19,13,ASSIMGFTSYEQY
TRBV6-5,12,ASSYSKGAGELF
TRBV7-9,9,ASSPGEEQF
TRBV7-2,14,ASSTPGTGVWGEQF
TRBV7-2,13,ASSAGLAGEETQY
TRBV6-5,13,ASSYIQGGNQPQH
TRBV4-1,15,ASSPRGAGSSYNEQF
TRBV7-9,10,ASSPLVAEAF
TRBV6-6,14,ASSYKDRVSGEKLF
TRBV4-3,12,ASSPEGQNYGYT
TRBV4-1,11,ASSQDLDNEQF
TRBV24-1,17,ATIFLQTPGPLAKNIQY
TRBV4-2,15,ASSQEGLSRSYNEQF
TRBV5-1,12,ASSLVLAGETQY
TRBV15,13,ATSARGAITGELF